The 20 T cell receptor beta chains below all came from one sample that was sequenced in a study of blood T cell repertoires in COVID-19. Generated by immunoSEQ multiplex PCR, the TCRdb table keeps only in-frame clones and is missing some. Counted here are about 350,000 clones, roughly 86% occurring once; the ten biggest clones make up 6% to 8%. Specimen: peripheral blood. The receptors here all came from a woman between 65 and 79 years old with COVID-19, enrolled during active disease.

This chain connects TRBV6-5 to TRBJ1-6, with D unclear. The CDR3 covers 13 residues. V lost 4 bases to trimming and J lost 1 base, with 2 bases between them. The germline CDR1 and CDR2 sequences are MNHEY and SVGAGI. CDR3 protein: CASSLSYNSPLHF. CDR3 nucleotides: TGTGCCAGCAGTTTATCCTATAATTCACCCCTCCACTTT.

V gene TRBV19 combines with J gene TRBJ2-7, with TRBD2 as a possible D gene (6 bases). CDR1 is LNHDA, CDR2 SQIVND, per germline (reference sequence). This CDR3 has 15 amino acids. V gave up 3 bases and J gave up 2 bases, with 14 bases separating them. DNA for the CDR3: TGTGCCAGTAGTATTGCGGTGGGGGGACCCTACGAGCAGTACTTC. It specifies CASSIAVGGPYEQYF.

This chain uses TRBV7-7 with TRBJ2-3, with D tentatively TRBD1 (6 bases). Trimming removed 1 base at V and 2 bases at J, with 10 bases between. The CDR3 runs to 15 residues. Looked up from germline, CDR1 is SSHAT and CDR2 is FNYEAQ (reference sequence). CDR3 bases: TGTGCCAGCAGCTTAGGAGGACAGACCACAGATACGCAGTATTTT. This encodes CASSLGGQTTDTQYF.

The J gene is TRBJ1-5, the V gene TRBV5-6; maybe TRBD1 (5 bases). Between the trimmed V and J ends, which lost 0 bases and 4 bases, there was a span of 8 bases. The CDR3 sequence is 14 residues long. Germline-derived CDR1 and CDR2 are SGHDT and YYEEEE. CDR3 sequence (DNA): TGTGCCAGCAGCTTGGCCGGGGGGAATCAGCCCCAGCATTTT. Protein sequence: CASSLAGGNQPQHF.

This clone appeared once. J is TRBJ2-2 and V is TRBV12-5; D gene ambiguous. Trimming took off 5 bases at V and 2 bases at J, with 3 bases between the two ends. This CDR3 comprises 12 residues. Looked up from germline, CDR1 is LGHNT and CDR2 is FRNRAP. Here the CDR3 reads CASGPNTGELFF. CDR3 bases: TGTGCTAGTGGTCCAAACACCGGGGAGCTGTTTTTT.

The chain has TRBV19 and TRBJ1-5; 7 bases map to TRBD1. V gave up 7 bases and J gave up 6 bases; unmatched junction bases: 12. This CDR3 spans 15 amino acids. The germline gives CDR1 LNHDA, CDR2 SQIVND (reference sequence). The CDR3 loop reads CASTLVDRAVQPQHF. For the CDR3, the DNA is TGTGCCAGTACCCTTGTTGACAGGGCAGTTCAGCCCCAGCATTTT.

The rearrangement joins TRBV24-1 to TRBJ2-3; a weak D match, TRBD2 (6 bases). Germline-derived CDR1 and CDR2 are KGHDR and SFDVKD. V lost 9 bases, J lost 3 bases, and 9 bases lay in between. This CDR3 contains 12 residues. The CDR3 DNA follows: TGTGCCACCGCTGGGGGGACAGATACGCAGTATTTT. Residues: CATAGGTDTQYF.

This clone has a handful of counts. The rearrangement joins TRBV18 to TRBJ1-1, with TRBD1 as a possible D gene (6 bases). The CDR3 is 13 residues long. Germline V gene sequence: CDR1 KGHSH, CDR2 LQKENI. The V end lost 7 bases, the J end lost 0 bases, and 9 bases lay between the germline ends. The CDR3 sequence is CASLGGLNTEAFF. The CDR3 bases are TGTGCCAGCTTAGGGGGTCTGAACACTGAAGCTTTCTTT.

This rearrangement joins TRBV5-6 to TRBJ2-1; D is perhaps TRBD2 (5 bases). With 4 bases removed from V and 9 bases from J, the gap between germline ends came to 14 bases. The CDR3 is made up of 13 amino acids. CDR1 and CDR2 from the germline V gene are SGHDT and YYEEEE. This chain's CDR3 is CASSRTPVGEQFF. The CDR3 coding sequence is TGTGCCAGCAGCAGGACTCCAGTTGGTGAGCAGTTCTTC.

V usage is TRBV12-3 or TRBV12-4 and J usage is TRBJ1-1; D might be TRBD1 (5 bases). Trimming cost V 6 bases and J 1 base, with 9 bases left between them. This CDR3 has 13 amino acids. CDR3 DNA sequence: TGTGCCAGCAGACCGGACACGAACACTGAAGCTTTCTTT. This encodes CASRPDTNTEAFF.

The chain uses TRBV3-1 (or the pseudogene TRBV3-2) and TRBJ2-5, with no clear D. CDR1 LGHDT and CDR2 YNNKEL come from the germline V gene (reference sequence). V was clipped by 4 bases and J by 5 bases, with 8 bases between them. This CDR3 is 12 amino acids long. CDR3: CASSLLEETQYF. CDR3 DNA: TGTGCCAGCAGCCTACTGGAGGAGACCCAGTACTTC.

V usage is TRBV5-6 and J usage is TRBJ1-4; D uncertain. V lost 3 bases and J lost 2, with 8 bases in between. The germline gives CDR1 SGHDT, CDR2 YYEEEE. The CDR3 consists of 14 residues. The CDR3: CASSSYGTNEKLFF. The CDR3 DNA is TGTGCCAGCAGCTCCTACGGTACTAATGAAAAACTGTTTTTT.

The chain's CDR3 is CASSPLGTGGRETQYF. CDR3 coding DNA: TGTGCCAGCAGCCCCCTTGGGACAGGGGGCAGGGAGACCCAGTACTTC. The genes are TRBV6-6 and TRBJ2-5; 12 nucleotides align to TRBD1. Germline assignment: CDR1 MNHNY and CDR2 SVGAGI (reference sequence). The CDR3 spans 16 residues. After removal of 6 bases from V and 5 bases from J, the junction contained 10 bases not matched to a gene.

The chain uses TRBV6-1 and TRBJ1-6; D not certain. V was trimmed by 0 bases and J by 0 bases, leaving 15 bases between them. There are 19 residues in the CDR3. Germline values: CDR1 MNHNS, CDR2 SASEGT. CDR3 in amino acids: CASSEAEMVQSSYNSPLHF. The CDR3 nucleotides are TGTGCCAGCAGTGAAGCGGAGATGGTTCAAAGCTCCTATAATTCACCCCTCCACTTT.

The gene calls are TRBV7-2 and TRBJ1-1; weak D call: TRBD1 (5 bases). This CDR3 is 14 amino acids long. Trimming shortened V by 4 bases and J by 4 bases, and 13 bases separated the two germline ends. In germline, CDR1 is SGHTA, CDR2 FQGNSA. The CDR3 bases are TGTGCCAGCAGCTATCAGGGTTTCGGCACTGAAGCTTTCTTT. It specifies CASSYQGFGTEAFF.

V and J are TRBV5-1 and TRBJ1-1; the D gene is possibly TRBD1 (5 bases). This CDR3 has 13 amino acids. The ends were cut back, 2 bases at V and 6 bases at J, with 11 bases in the middle. Germline V CDR1 and CDR2: SGHRS, YFSETQ. The CDR3 protein is CASSFNQGPEAFF. In DNA, the CDR3 is TGCGCCAGCAGCTTTAACCAGGGCCCTGAAGCTTTCTTT.

V is TRBV15 and J is TRBJ2-1, with TRBD1 matching 9 bases. Looked up from germline, CDR1 is LNHNV and CDR2 is YYDKDF (reference sequence). Trimming at V came to 0 bases and at J to 9 bases, leaving 6 bases not matched to a gene. The CDR3 consists of 15 residues. CDR3 sequence: CATSRDQVQGAEQFF. CDR3 bases: TGTGCCACCAGCAGAGATCAGGTACAGGGGGCTGAGCAGTTCTTC.

A single count supports this clone. The rearrangement uses TRBV7-2 and TRBJ1-2; D might be TRBD1 (6 bases). The V gene's germline CDR1 is SGHTA and CDR2 FQGNSA. The CDR3 has 15 residues. Trimming shortened V by 5 bases and J by 3 bases, and 16 bases separated the two germline ends. The CDR3 here is CASSPFGGMDYGYTF. The CDR3 DNA reads as TGTGCCAGCAGCCCTTTTGGGGGCATGGACTATGGCTACACCTTC. Complete variable domain (other parts from reference TRBV7-2 and TRBJ1-2): GAGVSQSPSNKVTEKGKDVELRCDPISGHTALYWYRQSLGQGLEFLIYFQGNSAPDKSGLPSDRFSAERTGGSVSTLTIQRTQQEDSAVYLCASSPFGGMDYGYTFGSGTRLTVV.

The chain combines TRBV19 with TRBJ2-3; TRBD2 matches at 8 bases. Unmatched junction bases numbered 5, after V lost 7 bases and J lost 2 bases. Germline CDR1 and CDR2: LNHDA and SQIVND (reference sequence). This CDR3 spans 14 amino acids. CDR3 sequence: CASTGGGYTDTQYF. The CDR3 DNA is TGTGCCAGTACCGGGGGGGGGTACACAGATACGCAGTATTTT.

J is TRBJ1-5 and V is TRBV19, with D perhaps TRBD1 (5 bases). Germline V gene lookup returns CDR1 LNHDA and CDR2 SQIVND (reference sequence). The germline V and J ends were trimmed by 5 bases and 2 bases, with 10 bases remaining between them. There are 14 residues in the CDR3. The CDR3 here is CASSPGGGNQPQHF. DNA for the CDR3: TGTGCCAGTAGTCCCGGAGGGGGCAATCAGCCCCAGCATTTT. Full variable domain (remainder filled in from reference TRBV19 and TRBJ1-5): DGGITQSPKYLFRKEGQNVTLSCEQNLNHDAMYWYRQDPGQGLRLIYYSQIVNDFQKGDIAEGYSVSREKKESFPLTVTSAQKNPTAFYLCASSPGGGNQPQHFGDGTRLSIL.